This T cell receptor beta chain was retrieved from a study of shared clonotypes between healthy human individuals. The study, taken as a whole, reports: Sorted-subset sequencing, rarefaction showed, was incomplete despite large depth.

Here immunoSEQ multiplex PCR was the method, and the copy in TCRdb shows in-frame clones only, minus some. Here the sample spans hundreds of thousands of clones, roughly nine tenths being singletons. CDR1 is SGHTA, CDR2 FQGNSA, per germline. This CDR3 spans 16 amino acids. With 5 bases clipped from V and 2 bases from J, the junction kept 7 bases outside the gene matches. Terminally differentiated effector memory CD45RA+ cells were excluded from the naive CD8 cells, which were CD45RO-negative and positively selected for CCR7. The donors were all Caucasian adults (living in Nashville, Tennessee). In the case of this clone: Its antigen is not identified.

The source material was naive CD8+ T cells sorted from blood. The source of this sequence is a man in his thirties or forties in good health. This sequence joins TRBV7-2 and TRBJ2-3; 10 bases agree with TRBD2. CDR3 protein: CASSNRLAGDTDTQYF. The CDR3 coding sequence is TGTGCCAGCAGCAATCGACTAGCGGGTGACACAGATACGCAGTATTTT.